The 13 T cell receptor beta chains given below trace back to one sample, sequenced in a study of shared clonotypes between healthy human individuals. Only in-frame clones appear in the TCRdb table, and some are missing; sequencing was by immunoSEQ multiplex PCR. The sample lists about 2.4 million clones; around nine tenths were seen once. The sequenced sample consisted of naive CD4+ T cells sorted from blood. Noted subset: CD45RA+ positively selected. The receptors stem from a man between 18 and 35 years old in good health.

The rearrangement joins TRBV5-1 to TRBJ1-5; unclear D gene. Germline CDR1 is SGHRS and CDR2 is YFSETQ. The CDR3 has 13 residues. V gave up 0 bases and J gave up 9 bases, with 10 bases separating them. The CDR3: CASSLVGFGPQHF. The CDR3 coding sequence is TGCGCCAGCAGCTTGGTCGGCTTTGGGCCCCAGCATTTT.

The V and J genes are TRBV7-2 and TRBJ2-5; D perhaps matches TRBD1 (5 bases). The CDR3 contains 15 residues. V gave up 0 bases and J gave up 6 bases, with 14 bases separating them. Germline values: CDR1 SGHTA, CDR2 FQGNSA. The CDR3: CASSLAPGQMKTQYF. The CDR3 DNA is TGTGCCAGCAGCTTAGCGCCAGGGCAAATGAAGACCCAGTACTTC. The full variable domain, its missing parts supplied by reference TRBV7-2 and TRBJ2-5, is GAGVSQSPSNKVTEKGKDVELRCDPISGHTALYWYRQSLGQGLEFLIYFQGNSAPDKSGLPSDRFSAERTGGSVSTLTIQRTQQEDSAVYLCASSLAPGQMKTQYFGPGTRLLVL.

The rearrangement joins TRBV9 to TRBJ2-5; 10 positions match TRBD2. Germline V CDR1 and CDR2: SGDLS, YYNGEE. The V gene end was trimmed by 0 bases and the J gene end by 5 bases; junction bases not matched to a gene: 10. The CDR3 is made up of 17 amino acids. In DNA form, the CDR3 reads TGTGCCAGCAGCGTAGGGGAGCGGGGGGGCCGGAAGGAGACCCAGTACTTC. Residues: CASSVGERGGRKETQYF.

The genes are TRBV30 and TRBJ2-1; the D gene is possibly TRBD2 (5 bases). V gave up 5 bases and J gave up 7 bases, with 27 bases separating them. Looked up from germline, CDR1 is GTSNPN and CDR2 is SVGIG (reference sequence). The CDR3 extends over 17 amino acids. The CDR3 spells CAWGFQYSASWENEQFF. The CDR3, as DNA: TGTGCCTGGGGTTTCCAATATAGCGCCTCCTGGGAAAATGAGCAGTTCTTC.

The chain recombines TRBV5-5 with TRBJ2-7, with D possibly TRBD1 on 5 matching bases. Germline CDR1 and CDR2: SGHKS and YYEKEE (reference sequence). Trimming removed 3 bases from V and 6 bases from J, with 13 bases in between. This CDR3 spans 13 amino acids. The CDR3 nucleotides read TGTGCCAGCAGCTACCTAGGGGTACTCGAGCAGTACTTC. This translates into CASSYLGVLEQYF. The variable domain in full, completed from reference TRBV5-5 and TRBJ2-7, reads DAGVTQSPTHLIKTRGQQVTLRCSPISGHKSVSWYQQVLGQGPQFIFQYYEKEERGRGNFPDRFSARQFPNYSSELNVNALLLGDSALYLCASSYLGVLEQYFGPGTRLTVT.

The CDR3 region is CASSLEGRGSLETQYF. The CDR3 DNA reads as TGTGCCAGCAGCTTAGAGGGTAGGGGCAGTCTAGAGACCCAGTACTTC. The J gene is TRBJ2-5, the V gene TRBV11-2; perhaps TRBD1 as D (5 bases). The CDR3 contains 16 residues. The germline V gene encodes CDR1 SGHAT and CDR2 FQNNGV. V lost 0 bases and J 4 bases, leaving 15 bases between the germline ends. The whole variable domain, remainder taken from reference TRBV11-2 and TRBJ2-5, is EAGVAQSPRYKIIEKRQSVAFWCNPISGHATLYWYQQILGQGPKLLIQFQNNGVVDDSQLPKDRFSAERLKGVDSTLKIQPAKLEDSAVYLCASSLEGRGSLETQYFGPGTRLLVL.

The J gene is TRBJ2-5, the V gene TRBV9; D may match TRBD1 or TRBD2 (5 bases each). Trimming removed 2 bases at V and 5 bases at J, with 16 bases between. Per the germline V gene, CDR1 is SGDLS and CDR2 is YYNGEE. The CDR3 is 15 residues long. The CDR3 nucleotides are TGTGCCAGCAGCGTTACGGACATGTCGGGGGAGACCCAGTACTTC. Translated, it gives CASSVTDMSGETQYF.

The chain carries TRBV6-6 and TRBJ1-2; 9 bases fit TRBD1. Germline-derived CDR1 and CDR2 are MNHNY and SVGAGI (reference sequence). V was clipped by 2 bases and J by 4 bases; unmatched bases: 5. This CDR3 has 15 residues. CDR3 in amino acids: CASSYITGGSYGYTF. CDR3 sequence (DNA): TGTGCCAGCAGTTACATTACAGGGGGCAGCTATGGCTACACCTTC.

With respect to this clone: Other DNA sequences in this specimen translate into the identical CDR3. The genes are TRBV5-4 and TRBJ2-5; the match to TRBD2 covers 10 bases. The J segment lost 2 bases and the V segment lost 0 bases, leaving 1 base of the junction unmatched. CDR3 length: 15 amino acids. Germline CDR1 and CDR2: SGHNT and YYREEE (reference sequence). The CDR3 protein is CASSLGTSGQETQYF. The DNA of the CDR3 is TGTGCCAGCAGCTTGGGGACTAGCGGACAAGAGACCCAGTACTTC.

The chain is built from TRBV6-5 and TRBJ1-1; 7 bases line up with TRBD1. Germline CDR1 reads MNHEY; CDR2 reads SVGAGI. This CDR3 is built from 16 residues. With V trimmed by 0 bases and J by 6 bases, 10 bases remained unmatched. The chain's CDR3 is CASSYSTVQGGPEAFF. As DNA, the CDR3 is TGTGCCAGCAGTTACTCGACGGTCCAGGGGGGTCCTGAAGCTTTCTTT.

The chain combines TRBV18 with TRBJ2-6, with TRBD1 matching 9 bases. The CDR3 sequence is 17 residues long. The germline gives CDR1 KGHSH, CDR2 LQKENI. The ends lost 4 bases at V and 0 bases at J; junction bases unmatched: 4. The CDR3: CASSQGTGSSGANVLTF. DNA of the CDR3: TGTGCCAGCTCACAGGGGACAGGGAGCTCTGGGGCCAACGTCCTGACTTTC. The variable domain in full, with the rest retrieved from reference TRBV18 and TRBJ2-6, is NAGVMQNPRHLVRRRGQEARLRCSPMKGHSHVYWYRQLPEEGLKFMVYLQKENIIDESGMPKERFSAEFPKEGPSILRIQQVVRGDSAAYFCASSQGTGSSGANVLTFGAGSRLTVL.

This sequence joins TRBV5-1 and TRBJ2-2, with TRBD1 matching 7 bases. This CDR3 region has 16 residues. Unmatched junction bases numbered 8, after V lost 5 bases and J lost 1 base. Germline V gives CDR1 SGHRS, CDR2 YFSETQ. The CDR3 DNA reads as TGCGCCAGCAGACAGGCCGGGACAGTGAACACCGGGGAGCTGTTTTTT. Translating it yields CASRQAGTVNTGELFF. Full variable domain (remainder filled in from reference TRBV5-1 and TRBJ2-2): KAGVTQTPRYLIKTRGQQVTLSCSPISGHRSVSWYQQTPGQGLQFLFEYFSETQRNKGNFPGRFSGRQFSNSRSEMNVSTLELGDSALYLCASRQAGTVNTGELFFGEGSRLTVL.

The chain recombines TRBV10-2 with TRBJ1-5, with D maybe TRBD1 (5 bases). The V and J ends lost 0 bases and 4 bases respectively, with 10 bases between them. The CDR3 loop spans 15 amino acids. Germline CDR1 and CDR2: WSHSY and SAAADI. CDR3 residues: CASSESGGGNQPQHF. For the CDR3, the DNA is TGCGCCAGCAGTGAGTCCGGGGGTGGAAATCAGCCCCAGCATTTT.